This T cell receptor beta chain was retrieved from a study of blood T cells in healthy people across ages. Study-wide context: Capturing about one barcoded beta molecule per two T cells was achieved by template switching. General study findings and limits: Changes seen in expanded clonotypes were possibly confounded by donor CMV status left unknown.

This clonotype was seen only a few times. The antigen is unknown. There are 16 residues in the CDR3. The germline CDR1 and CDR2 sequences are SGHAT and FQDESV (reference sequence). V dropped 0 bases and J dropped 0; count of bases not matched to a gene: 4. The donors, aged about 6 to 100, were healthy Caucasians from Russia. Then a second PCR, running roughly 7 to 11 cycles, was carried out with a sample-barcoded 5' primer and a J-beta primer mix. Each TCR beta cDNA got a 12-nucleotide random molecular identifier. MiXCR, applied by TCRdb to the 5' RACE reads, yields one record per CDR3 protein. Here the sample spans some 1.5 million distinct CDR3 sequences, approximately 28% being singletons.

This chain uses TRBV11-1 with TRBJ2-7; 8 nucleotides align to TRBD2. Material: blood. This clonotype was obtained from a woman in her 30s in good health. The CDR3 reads CASSLAGGGPSYEQYF. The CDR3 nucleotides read TGTGCCAGCAGCTTAGCTGGCGGGGGGCCCTCCTACGAGCAGTACTTC.